The rows below give T cell receptor beta chains drawn from one sample of a study of CD8 T cells in ankylosing spondylitis. TCRdb passed the 5' RACE reads through MiXCR, listing each CDR3 protein once. The table shows under 200,000 distinct CDR3 sequences, with about an eighth occurring only once. Sequenced material: blood, either unsorted or a sorted T cell fraction (not recorded which). The receptor set was obtained from a female donor with ankylosing spondylitis or in good health (not recorded which). Both conserved end residues are part of each CDR3. The D gene is left open where the match is weak. Clone size is given for some rows only: seen once, a few or many times, or a class if the clone is expanded.

size: many
D: .
V: TRBV28
J: TRBJ1-5
CDR3: CASSSFPQSPNQPQHF
DNA: TGTGCCAGCAGTTCTTTTCCCCAGAGTCCCAATCAGCCCCAGCATTTT

size: many
D: TRBD2
V: TRBV4-3
J: TRBJ2-1
CDR3: CASSQEPLAGGGNEQFF
DNA: TGCGCCAGCAGCCAAGAGCCACTAGCGGGAGGCGGGAATGAGCAGTTCTTC

size: few
D: .
V: TRBV7-2
J: TRBJ1-1
CDR3: CASSAPLNTEAFF
DNA: TGTGCCAGCAGCGCCCCCTTGAACACTGAAGCTTTCTTT

size: many
D: TRBD1
V: TRBV6-4
J: TRBJ2-3
CDR3: CASSDTGGSTDTQYF
DNA: TGTGCCAGCAGTGACACAGGGGGGAGCACAGATACGCAGTATTTT

size: .
D: .
V: TRBV19
J: TRBJ1-3
CDR3: CASSRQGTLSGNTIYF
DNA: TGTGCCAGTAGTCGGCAGGGTACCCTCTCTGGAAACACCATATATTTT

size: .
D: .
V: TRBV20-1
J: TRBJ1-2
CDR3: CSASLGTTHFYGYTF
DNA: TGCAGTGCTAGTCTAGGGACGACCCATTTCTATGGCTACACCTTC

size: many
D: .
V: TRBV6-2/TRBV6-3
J: TRBJ1-1
CDR3: CASRRYRPNTEAFF
DNA: TGTGCCAGCAGGCGGTACAGGCCGAACACTGAAGCTTTCTTT

size: many
D: .
V: TRBV20-1
J: TRBJ2-1
CDR3: CSAPRGDEQFF
DNA: TGCAGTGCTCCAAGGGGCGATGAGCAGTTCTTC

size: few
D: .
V: TRBV21-1
J: TRBJ2-7
CDR3: CASSLPGQGCLEQYF
DNA: TGTGCCAGCAGCCTACCGGGACAGGGGTGTCTAGAGCAGTACTTC

size: few
D: .
V: TRBV12-3/TRBV12-4
J: TRBJ2-3
CDR3: CASSFSLSTDTQYF
DNA: TGTGCCAGCAGTTTCAGCCTTAGCACAGATACGCAGTATTTT

size: many
D: TRBD1
V: TRBV4-3
J: TRBJ1-2
CDR3: CASSRGRDSSMGYTF
DNA: TGCGCCAGCAGCAGAGGCAGGGACAGTTCTATGGGCTACACCTTC

size: many
D: .
V: TRBV6-2/TRBV6-3
J: TRBJ2-7
CDR3: CASSYWGSPLYEQYF
DNA: TGTGCCAGCAGTTACTGGGGGTCCCCCCTCTACGAGCAGTACTTC

size: .
D: TRBD2
V: TRBV20-1
J: TRBJ2-7
CDR3: CSAKSASGTPTTYAQYF
DNA: TGCAGTGCGAAGAGTGCTAGCGGGACCCCTACGACCTACGCGCAGTACTTC

size: many
D: TRBD1
V: TRBV20-1
J: TRBJ1-3
CDR3: CSARAPDRVAGNTIYF
DNA: TGCAGTGCTAGAGCGCCGGACAGGGTAGCTGGAAACACCATATATTTT

size: many
D: .
V: TRBV12-3/TRBV12-4
J: TRBJ1-2
CDR3: CASRGGANYGYTF
DNA: TGTGCCAGCAGGGGGGGGGCTAACTATGGCTACACCTTC

size: few
D: .
V: TRBV12-3/TRBV12-4
J: TRBJ1-5
CDR3: CASSFSLSSQPQHF
DNA: TGTGCCAGCAGTTTCTCTCTATCAAGTCAGCCCCAGCATTTT

size: many
D: .
V: TRBV4-1
J: TRBJ2-1
CDR3: CASSHSYYPSSYNEQFF
DNA: TGCGCCAGCAGCCATTCATACTATCCGAGCTCCTACAATGAGCAGTTCTTC

size: many
D: .
V: TRBV7-9
J: TRBJ2-7
CDR3: CASSLQNYEQYF
DNA: TGTGCCAGCAGCCTCCAGAACTACGAGCAGTACTTC

size: many
D: .
V: TRBV2
J: TRBJ1-2
CDR3: CASSESEYGYTF
DNA: TGTGCCAGCAGTGAATCTGAGTATGGCTACACCTTC

size: many
D: .
V: TRBV27
J: TRBJ1-2
CDR3: CASREREGANYGYTF
DNA: TGTGCCAGCAGGGAACGGGAGGGGGCTAACTATGGCTACACCTTC

size: .
D: .
V: TRBV20-1
J: TRBJ1-1
CDR3: CSAREGVANTEAFF
DNA: TGCAGTGCTAGAGAGGGGGTGGCGAACACTGAAGCTTTCTTT

size: many
D: .
V: TRBV18
J: TRBJ2-3
CDR3: CASSPRGSSTDTQYF
DNA: TGTGCCAGCTCACCGCGCGGGTCGAGCACAGATACGCAGTATTTT

size: .
D: TRBD2
V: TRBV3-1
J: TRBJ2-3
CDR3: CASSPGTSANTDTQYF
DNA: TGTGCCAGCAGCCCCGGGACTAGCGCGAACACAGATACGCAGTATTTT

size: .
D: TRBD1
V: TRBV29-1
J: TRBJ2-1
CDR3: CSLTGGIDEQFF
DNA: TGCAGCCTGACAGGGGGCATCGATGAGCAGTTCTTC

size: many
D: .
V: TRBV5-1
J: TRBJ1-1
CDR3: CASSNIPNTEAFF
DNA: TGCGCCAGCAGTAACATCCCGAACACTGAAGCTTTCTTT

size: few
D: .
V: TRBV6-4
J: TRBJ2-2
CDR3: CASSDGATGELFF
DNA: TGTGCCAGCAGTGACGGGGCAACCGGGGAGCTGTTTTTT

size: few
D: .
V: TRBV7-3
J: TRBJ2-1
CDR3: CASRLTPDNPNEQFF
DNA: TGTGCAAGCAGATTAACTCCTGATAACCCAAATGAGCAGTTCTTC

size: many
D: TRBD1
V: TRBV3-1
J: TRBJ1-1
CDR3: CASSQRTGGTEAFF
DNA: TGTGCCAGCAGCCAAAGGACAGGGGGGACTGAAGCTTTCTTT

size: .
D: TRBD1
V: TRBV7-9
J: TRBJ2-5
CDR3: CASRKGQEGTQYF
DNA: TGTGCCAGCAGAAAAGGACAGGAAGGGACCCAGTACTTC

size: many
D: .
V: TRBV11-2
J: TRBJ2-3
CDR3: CASSPGIGSTDTQYF
DNA: TGTGCCAGCAGCCCCGGGATAGGGTCCACAGATACGCAGTATTTT

size: many
D: TRBD1
V: TRBV11-1
J: TRBJ1-1
CDR3: CASNRYVGTGKTTEAFF
DNA: TGTGCCAGCAATCGCTACGTGGGGACAGGGAAAACAACTGAAGCTTTCTTT

size: few
D: TRBD1
V: TRBV5-4
J: TRBJ2-3
CDR3: CASSPTRTGGQDTQYF
DNA: TGTGCCAGCAGCCCCACACGGACAGGGGGGCAGGATACGCAGTATTTT

size: many
D: .
V: TRBV11-2
J: TRBJ1-2
CDR3: CASSLVAGYTF
DNA: TGTGCCAGCAGCTTAGTAGCTGGCTACACCTTC

size: few
D: .
V: TRBV6-1
J: TRBJ2-5
CDR3: CASSEGSRAQIQETQYF
DNA: TGTGCCAGCAGTGAAGGTAGCCGCGCGCAGATACAAGAGACCCAGTACTTC

size: many
D: .
V: TRBV5-6
J: TRBJ2-1
CDR3: CASSLAPSSYNEQFF
DNA: TGTGCCAGCAGCCTAGCCCCAAGCTCCTACAATGAGCAGTTCTTC

size: many
D: TRBD2
V: TRBV29-1
J: TRBJ2-1
CDR3: CSVRGRVYNEQFF
DNA: TGCAGCGTTCGGGGGAGGGTATACAATGAGCAGTTCTTC

size: few
D: .
V: TRBV2
J: TRBJ1-2
CDR3: CASSDIGGGRGYTF
DNA: TGTGCCAGCAGTGATATCGGGGGAGGAAGAGGCTACACCTTC

size: .
D: .
V: TRBV7-9
J: TRBJ2-1
CDR3: CASSSGLDTDNEQFF
DNA: TGTGCCAGCAGCTCCGGACTGGACACGGACAATGAGCAGTTCTTC

size: many
D: .
V: TRBV24-1
J: TRBJ2-1
CDR3: CATSDPYNEQFF
DNA: TGTGCCACCAGTGATCCGTACAATGAGCAGTTCTTC

size: few
D: .
V: TRBV12-3/TRBV12-4
J: TRBJ2-1
CDR3: CASSLAAVNEQFF
DNA: TGTGCCAGCAGTTTAGCGGCAGTTAATGAGCAGTTCTTC

size: many
D: .
V: TRBV3-1
J: TRBJ2-7
CDR3: CASSPNSYEQYF
DNA: TGTGCCAGCAGCCCGAACAGTTACGAGCAGTACTTC

size: .
D: TRBD2
V: TRBV5-1
J: TRBJ2-3
CDR3: CASSGALASGASTDTQYF
DNA: TGCGCCAGCAGTGGAGCCTTGGCTAGCGGGGCTAGCACAGATACGCAGTATTTT

size: many
D: .
V: TRBV9
J: TRBJ2-5
CDR3: CASSGRWGNQETQYF
DNA: TGTGCCAGCAGCGGGAGATGGGGAAACCAAGAGACCCAGTACTTC

size: many
D: .
V: TRBV18
J: TRBJ2-7
CDR3: CASSQVGVSEQYF
DNA: TGTGCCAGCTCACAGGTGGGGGTCTCAGAGCAGTACTTC

size: many
D: TRBD2
V: TRBV6-2/TRBV6-3
J: TRBJ2-3
CDR3: CASGTSGSRGDTQYF
DNA: TGTGCCAGCGGGACTAGCGGGAGTCGTGGGGATACGCAGTATTTT

size: many
D: .
V: TRBV20-1
J: TRBJ1-6
CDR3: CSASRDRNSPLHF
DNA: TGCAGTGCTAGCCGGGACCGCAATTCACCCCTCCACTTT

size: few
D: .
V: TRBV29-1
J: TRBJ2-7
CDR3: CSVEDPPNEQYF
DNA: TGCAGCGTTGAAGATCCCCCCAACGAGCAGTACTTC

size: many
D: TRBD2
V: TRBV20-1
J: TRBJ2-1
CDR3: CSARDLGLAGGGQFF
DNA: TGCAGTGCTAGAGATCTCGGGCTAGCGGGGGGGGGGCAGTTCTTC

size: few
D: TRBD2
V: TRBV7-6
J: TRBJ2-1
CDR3: CASSLEERESSYNEQFF
DNA: TGTGCCAGCAGCTTAGAGGAGCGGGAAAGCTCCTACAATGAGCAGTTCTTC

size: many
D: .
V: TRBV20-1
J: TRBJ2-1
CDR3: CSAPSGEQFF
DNA: TGCAGTGCTCCCTCAGGGGAGCAGTTCTTC